This is a list of T cell receptor beta chains from one sample in a study of beta chain features in type 1 diabetes. Sequenced by immunoSEQ multiplex PCR; TCRdb stores in-frame clones only, minus some. The sample yields under 450,000 clones, around 14% seen once. The material sequenced was naive CD4+ T cells from blood. Source of these receptors: a man younger than 40 in good health. Both conserved end residues are part of each CDR3. The order of the fields is J gene, D gene, V gene, clone size, CDR3 DNA, CDR3 protein. A D gene is named only where the DNA matches it firmly. A clone size is listed for some rows: how often the clone was seen (once, few, many), or a class if it is expanded.

TRBJ2-1	TRBD1	TRBV10-3	few	TGTGCCATCAGTGAAGACAGGGGCGGGTTCAATGAGCAGTTCTTC	CAISEDRGGFNEQFF
TRBJ2-3	-	TRBV19	-	TGTGCCAGTAGGGTACAGGGGAGGACAGATACGCAGTATTTT	CASRVQGRTDTQYF
TRBJ2-6	-	TRBV7-3	few	TGTGCCAGCAGCTATTCCGGAGGGGCCAACGTCCTGACTTTC	CASSYSGGANVLTF
TRBJ1-1	-	TRBV7-2	-	TGTGCCAGCAGCTTATACGAGACAGCTGAAGCTTTCTTT	CASSLYETAEAFF
TRBJ1-1	TRBD1	TRBV7-8	-	TGTGCCAGCAACCTAGCCGGGACAGGGATAAACACTGAAGCTTTCTTT	CASNLAGTGINTEAFF
TRBJ2-2	TRBD1	TRBV4-3	few	TGCGCCAGCAGCCAAGAGGGGACAGTAACCGGGGAGCTGTTTTTT	CASSQEGTVTGELFF
TRBJ1-2	TRBD1	TRBV7-8	-	TGTGCCAGCAGCGCAAGAAGACCGGGACAGATCTATGGCTACACCTTC	CASSARRPGQIYGYTF
TRBJ1-2	-	TRBV19	few	TGTGCCAGTAGTATACAAGGCTATGGCTACACCTTC	CASSIQGYGYTF
TRBJ2-4	-	TRBV13	-	TGTGCCAGCAGCTCTCGGAAAGCCAAAAACATTCAGTACTTC	CASSSRKAKNIQYF
TRBJ2-7	-	TRBV5-4	-	TGTGCCAGCAGCTTGGATGGGTACGAGCAGTACTTC	CASSLDGYEQYF
TRBJ2-2	-	TRBV25-1	few	TGTGCCAGCAGTGAACGACTAGTCGCCACCGGGGAGCTGTTTTTT	CASSERLVATGELFF
TRBJ1-2	TRBD1	TRBV29-1	-	TGCAGCGTCTTGGGACAGAGAGCTAACTATGGCTACACCTTC	CSVLGQRANYGYTF
TRBJ2-1	-	TRBV7-9	-	TGTGCCAGCAGCCGATATCCTCAAGCAGGGAGGCATGAGCAGTTCTTC	CASSRYPQAGRHEQFF
TRBJ2-1	-	TRBV6-6	-	TGTGCCAGCACCACCGGACAGTTGCCGTTCTTC	CASTTGQLPFF
TRBJ2-1	TRBD2	TRBV5-1	-	TGCGCCAGCAGCCCGCTCGGACTAGCCGGCTACAATGAGCAGTTCTTC	CASSPLGLAGYNEQFF
TRBJ2-1	-	TRBV9	few	TGTGCCAGCAGCGTAGACTTACCTGCAGATGAGCAGTTCTTC	CASSVDLPADEQFF
TRBJ2-7	TRBD2	TRBV9	-	TGTGCCAGCAGCGTAGCGGCGGGGGGTTACGAGCAGTACTTC	CASSVAAGGYEQYF